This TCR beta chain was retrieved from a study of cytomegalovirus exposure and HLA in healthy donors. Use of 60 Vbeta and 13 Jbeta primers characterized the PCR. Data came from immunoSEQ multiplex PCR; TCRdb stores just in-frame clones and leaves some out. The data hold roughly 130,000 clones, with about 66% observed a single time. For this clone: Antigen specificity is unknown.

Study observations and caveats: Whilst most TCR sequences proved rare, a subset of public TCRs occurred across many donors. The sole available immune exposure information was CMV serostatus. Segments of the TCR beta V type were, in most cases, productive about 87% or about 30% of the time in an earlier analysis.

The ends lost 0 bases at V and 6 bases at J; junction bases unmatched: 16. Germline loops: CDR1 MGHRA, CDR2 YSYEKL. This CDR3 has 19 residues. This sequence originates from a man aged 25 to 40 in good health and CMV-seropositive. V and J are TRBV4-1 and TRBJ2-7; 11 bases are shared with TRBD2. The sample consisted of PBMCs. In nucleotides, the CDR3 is TGCGCCAGCAGCCAAGATTTTGGGAAACATAGCGGGAGGGCCTTCGAGCAGTACTTC. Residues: CASSQDFGKHSGRAFEQYF.